A selection of T cell receptor beta chains follows, all from one sample in a study of response to subunit inactivated influenza vaccine. Each CDR3 protein is one row after TCRdb ran MiXCR on the RT-PCR reads. The profile shows under 850,000 distinct CDR3 sequences, less than 20% of them singletons. Sample: PBMCs from blood, taken around 5 days after vaccination. These receptors originate from a man aged 50-60 years who received an inactivated influenza vaccine. CDR3s include the opening cysteine and the closing phenylalanine or tryptophan. D genes are given only for firm matches. Where a row states a size, it is once, few, many or the class of an expanded clone; other rows omit it.

TRBD1,TRBJ2-7,TRBV28,.,CASSPTGTGALEQYF,TGTGCCAGCAGTCCGACCGGGACAGGGGCGCTCGAGCAGTACTTC
.,TRBJ2-5,TRBV6-1,.,CASSEWAGGSGDQYF,TGTGCCAGCAGTGAATGGGCAGGAGGCTCCGGGGACCAGTACTTC
TRBD1,TRBJ2-5,TRBV5-5,.,CASSFYRDREETQYF,TGTGCCAGCAGCTTCTATCGGGACAGAGAAGAGACCCAGTACTTC
.,TRBJ2-6,TRBV20-1,few,CSARSKGHYSGANVLTF,TGCAGTGCTAGATCCAAGGGACACTACTCTGGGGCCAACGTCCTGACTTTC
.,TRBJ1-5,TRBV2,.,CASTRTESNQPQHF,TGTGCCAGCACACGTACAGAAAGCAATCAGCCCCAGCATTTT
TRBD1,TRBJ1-6,TRBV12-3/TRBV12-4,many,CASSWDRGKNSPLHF,TGTGCCAGCAGCTGGGACAGGGGTAAGAATTCACCCCTCCACTTT
.,TRBJ2-7,TRBV11-1,.,CASSPSRGGRYEQYF,TGTGCCAGCAGCCCGTCTAGAGGCGGACGCTACGAGCAGTACTTC
.,TRBJ1-2,TRBV12-3/TRBV12-4,few,CASRPMGGEDYTF,TGTGCCAGCAGGCCCATGGGGGGCGAGGACTACACCTTC
.,TRBJ1-1,TRBV29-1,many,CSGRGGNTEAFF,TGCAGCGGGAGGGGGGGGAACACTGAAGCTTTCTTT
.,TRBJ1-2,TRBV2,.,CASSVPIRRDGYTF,TGTGCCAGCAGTGTACCAATCCGGAGGGATGGCTACACCTTC
.,TRBJ2-1,TRBV6-5,.,CASSSPMRNNEQFF,TGTGCCAGCAGTTCCCCCATGCGAAATAATGAGCAGTTCTTC
.,TRBJ1-1,TRBV6-1,.,CASRGGLGRHTEAFF,TGTGCCAGCAGGGGAGGACTGGGCCGGCACACTGAAGCTTTCTTT
.,TRBJ2-1,TRBV4-3,many,CASSHRGSYNEQFF,TGCGCCAGCAGCCACAGGGGCTCCTACAATGAGCAGTTCTTC
TRBD2,TRBJ2-3,TRBV12-3/TRBV12-4,.,CASSGTSGDSADTQYF,TGTGCCAGCAGCGGGACTAGCGGGGATAGTGCGGATACGCAGTATTTT
.,TRBJ1-2,TRBV12-3/TRBV12-4,few,CASSNPQVVGYTF,TGTGCCAGCAGCAATCCCCAGGTGGTTGGCTACACCTTC
TRBD1,TRBJ1-1,TRBV6-5,.,CASSYSTGVGNTEAFF,TGTGCCAGCAGTTACTCGACAGGGGTAGGGAACACTGAAGCTTTCTTT
.,TRBJ2-7,TRBV6-1,once,CASQRPGVLREQYF,TGTGCCAGCCAGAGGCCGGGAGTTTTACGGGAGCAGTACTTC
TRBD1,TRBJ2-7,TRBV29-1,many,CSVARGPAEQYF,TGCAGCGTTGCGAGGGGGCCTGCCGAGCAGTACTTC
TRBD1,TRBJ2-5,TRBV5-1,many,CASSLGDSQETQYF,TGCGCCAGCAGCTTGGGGGACAGCCAAGAGACCCAGTACTTC
.,TRBJ2-6,TRBV11-2,.,CASSLGARPSSGANVLTF,TGTGCCAGCAGCTTAGGGGCTAGACCCTCCTCTGGGGCCAACGTCCTGACTTTC
TRBD2,TRBJ2-5,TRBV9,few,CASSTAGSGGQETQYF,TGTGCCAGCAGCACCGCAGGTAGCGGGGGCCAAGAGACCCAGTACTTC
TRBD2,TRBJ2-1,TRBV7-6,.,CASSLASGGSYNEQFF,TGTGCCAGCAGCTTAGCTAGCGGGGGGTCATACAATGAGCAGTTCTTC
.,TRBJ2-5,TRBV2,few,CASSESLSSRETQYF,TGTGCCAGCAGTGAGTCTTTGTCTAGCCGAGAGACCCAGTACTTC
TRBD2,TRBJ2-7,TRBV20-1,few,CSALIPGLAGEEQYF,TGCAGTGCACTAATTCCGGGACTAGCGGGAGAAGAGCAGTACTTC
.,TRBJ2-2,TRBV7-2,.,CASSAGPPGELYF,TGTGCCAGCAGCGCCGGGCCCCCTGGGGAGCTGTATTTT
.,TRBJ2-5,TRBV5-1,.,CASSFGDWKTQYF,TGCGCCAGCAGCTTCGGGGACTGGAAGACCCAGTACTTC
TRBD2,TRBJ2-3,TRBV6-1,.,CASIPAGGPDTQYF,TGTGCCAGCATTCCAGCGGGAGGGCCGGATACGCAGTATTTT
.,TRBJ2-7,TRBV6-2/TRBV6-3,.,CASSYTGAEFSYEQYF,TGTGCCAGCAGTTACACCGGGGCTGAGTTTTCCTACGAGCAGTACTTC
.,TRBJ1-3,TRBV20-1,.,CSARGRRNTIYF,TGCAGTGCTAGGGGGCGAAGAAACACCATATATTTT
.,TRBJ2-4,TRBV6-1,few,CASSDNLAKNIQYF,TGTGCCAGCTCAGACAATTTAGCCAAAAACATTCAGTACTTC
.,TRBJ2-2,TRBV5-6,many,CASSTVGGTNTGELFF,TGTGCCAGCAGCACGGTGGGCGGGACGAACACCGGGGAGCTGTTTTTT